The 21 T cell receptor beta chains listed next were all sequenced from one sample in a study of blood T cells in healthy people across ages. Primed by a sample-barcoded 5' primer and a J-beta primer mix, a second PCR proceeded for roughly 6 to 12 cycles. TCRdb re-called the 5' RACE reads with MiXCR, one entry per CDR3 protein. The sample lists 800,000 or so distinct CDR3 sequences; around 62% were seen once. Specimen: blood. The receptors shown here come from a man aged 25 to 45 in good health.

Only a few counts were recorded for this clonotype. CDR3: CSVASGEQYF. As DNA, the CDR3 is TGCAGCGTCGCGTCAGGGGAGCAGTACTTC. The rearrangement joins TRBV29-1 to TRBJ2-7; weak D call: TRBD1 (5 bases). CDR1 and CDR2 (germline): SQVTM, ANQGSEA. Trimming cost V 6 bases and J 7 bases, with 10 bases left between them. The CDR3 is made up of 10 amino acids.

In this sample, this clonotype turned up many times. V usage is TRBV7-8 and J usage is TRBJ2-1, with D hard to call. Germline V gene lookup returns CDR1 SGHVS and CDR2 FQNEAQ. Trimming shortened V by 0 bases and J by 8 bases, and 8 bases separated the two germline ends. The CDR3 has 13 residues. CDR3 region: CASSLAESHEQFF. Here the CDR3 DNA reads TGTGCCAGCAGCTTAGCCGAATCACATGAGCAGTTCTTC.

The V and J genes are TRBV6-5 and TRBJ2-7; D is unclear. The CDR3 has 11 residues. The ends were cut back, 7 bases at V and 3 bases at J, with 7 bases in the middle. The V gene's germline CDR1 is MNHEY and CDR2 SVGAGI. The CDR3 is CASMQLYEQYF. DNA of the CDR3: TGTGCCAGCATGCAACTCTACGAGCAGTACTTC.

J is TRBJ2-5 and V is TRBV7-8, with TRBD2 matching 10 bases. This CDR3 is 18 amino acids long. V shed 0 bases, J shed 2 bases, and the junction held 9 bases outside the gene matches. The germline V gene has CDR1 SGHVS and CDR2 FQNEAQ. The CDR3 coding sequence is TGTGCCAGCAGCTTAGCGGTCGGTAGCGGGGGGCCTCAAGAGACCCAGTACTTC. This sequence encodes CASSLAVGSGGPQETQYF.

This clonotype turned up a few times. V gene TRBV11-1 combines with J gene TRBJ2-7; D possibly matches TRBD1 or TRBD2 (7 bases each). V lost 5 bases to trimming and J lost 3 bases, with 14 bases between them. Germline V lookup: CDR1 SGHAT, CDR2 FQDESV (reference sequence). The CDR3 runs 14 residues. CDR3 sequence: CASSPGRGLYEQYF. For the CDR3, the DNA is TGTGCCAGCAGCCCTGGGAGGGGGCTCTACGAGCAGTACTTC.

On this clonotype itself: Mismatch with germline at one junction end may stem from a read error. This chain uses TRBV29-1 with TRBJ2-3; TRBD2 matches 7 bases. The germline V gene encodes CDR1 SQVTM and CDR2 ANQGSEA. The CDR3 sequence is 13 residues long. CDR3 DNA sequence: TGCAGGGGGGGGACCAAAAGCACAGATACGCGGTATTTT. It yields the protein CRGGTKSTDTRYF.

V is TRBV24-1 and J is TRBJ2-3, with D uncertain. Trimming removed 3 bases at V and 6 bases at J, with 6 bases between. Germline CDR1 reads KGHDR; CDR2 reads SFDVKD. CDR3 length: 12 residues. The CDR3 bases are TGTGCCACCAGTGATCTTATCGATACGCAGTATTTT. It codes for CATSDLIDTQYF.

This chain connects TRBV5-1 to TRBJ1-2, with D unresolved. The CDR3 totals 15 residues. The ends were cut back, 3 bases at V and 4 bases at J, with 16 bases in the middle. Germline V CDR1 and CDR2: SGHRS, YFSETQ. The CDR3 here is CASSSEMGMGYGYTF. Written as DNA, the CDR3 is TGCGCCAGCAGCTCGGAAATGGGTATGGGCTATGGCTACACCTTC.

This clonotype appeared a single time. The chain has TRBV11-2 and TRBJ2-3; 10 bases fit TRBD2. Per the germline V gene, CDR1 is SGHAT and CDR2 is FQNNGV. The CDR3 has 18 residues. Unmatched junction bases numbered 8, after V lost 2 bases and J lost 0 bases. The DNA for the CDR3 is TGTGCCAGCAGCTTATTTCTAGCGGGGGCCCAAAGCACAGATACGCAGTATTTT. This codes for CASSLFLAGAQSTDTQYF.

Only a few counts were recorded for this clonotype. The rearrangement joins TRBV12-3 or TRBV12-4 to TRBJ2-1; TRBD1 might be the D (6 bases). The V end was cut by 7 bases, the J end by 2 bases, with 15 bases between. The CDR3 extends over 15 amino acids. The CDR3: CASNGPGTPYNEQFF. The CDR3 coding sequence is TGTGCCAGCAACGGACCCGGGACACCCTACAATGAGCAGTTCTTC.

This clonotype has a handful of counts. The genes are TRBV5-1 and TRBJ1-1, with TRBD1 as a possible D gene (5 bases). The CDR3 length is 12 residues. Looked up from germline, CDR1 is SGHRS and CDR2 is YFSETQ. The V and J ends lost 5 bases and 8 bases respectively, with 13 bases between them. CDR3 protein: CASSSTGTEAFF. As DNA, the CDR3 is TGCGCCAGCAGTTCCACCGGGACGGAAGCTTTCTTT.

The chain is built from TRBV12-3 or TRBV12-4 and TRBJ2-6; D may match TRBD1 or TRBD2 (5 bases each). There are 15 residues in the CDR3. The V end lost 6 bases, the J end lost 0 bases, and 9 bases lay between the germline ends. CDR3 DNA sequence: TGTGCCAGCAGGGCAGGGACCTCTGGGGCCAACGTCCTGACTTTC. It specifies CASRAGTSGANVLTF.

This clonotype has a handful of counts. The V gene is TRBV29-1, the J gene TRBJ2-2; TRBD1 aligns across 7 bases. V gave up 5 bases and J gave up 1 base; unmatched junction bases: 1. The CDR3 is made up of 13 amino acids. CDR1 and CDR2 (germline): SQVTM, ANQGSEA. In DNA, the CDR3 is TGCAGCGTTAGGACAGGGAACACCGGGGAGCTGTTTTTT. Its translation: CSVRTGNTGELFF.

The chain links TRBV7-9 to TRBJ2-5; a possible D gene is TRBD2 (6 bases). The CDR3 has 14 residues. Trimming stripped 6 bases from V and 1 base from J, with 12 bases between. The germline CDR1 and CDR2 sequences are SEHNR and FQNEAQ (reference sequence). CDR3 region: CASSDRSGQETQYF. CDR3 coding DNA: TGTGCCAGCAGTGACCGTAGCGGCCAAGAGACCCAGTACTTC.

J is TRBJ2-1 and V is TRBV7-2; 12 nucleotides align to TRBD2. Trimming cost V 2 bases and J 9 bases; bases outside gene matches: 5. This CDR3 has 15 residues. Germline lookup yields CDR1 SGHTA and CDR2 FQGNSA. The CDR3 coding sequence is TGTGCCAGCAGCTTAAGGACTAGCGGGGAGGCTGAGCAGTTCTTC. It is translated as CASSLRTSGEAEQFF.

With regard to this clonotype: One junction end disagrees with the germline gene, perhaps due to a read error. The genes are TRBV3-1 and TRBJ1-6; 7 bases are shared with TRBD1. The CDR3 consists of 15 residues. Germline CDR1 reads LGHDT; CDR2 reads YNNKEL (reference sequence). Here the CDR3 reads CAGSHGGTDNSPLHF. Written as DNA, the CDR3 is TGTGCCGGCAGCCATGGTGGGACAGATAATTCACCCCTCCACTTT.

The chain combines TRBV20-1 with TRBJ2-5; D gene ambiguous. Germline V lookup: CDR1 DFQATT, CDR2 SNEGSKA (reference sequence). The CDR3 runs 15 residues. V was cut by 0 bases and J by 1 base, with 12 bases left in between. CDR3 residues: CSARDIPLGQETQYF. In nucleotides, the CDR3 is TGCAGTGCTAGAGATATCCCACTGGGCCAAGAGACCCAGTACTTC.

The V and J genes are TRBV6-2 or TRBV6-3 and TRBJ2-4; 8 bases align to TRBD1. The end of the DNA is better explained by TRBJ2-7, so the J call may be wrong. From germline, CDR1 is MNHEY and CDR2 SVGEGT. CDR3 length: 13 residues. CDR3 in DNA: TGTGCCAGCGGTGGACAGGGTTACGACGAGCAGTACTTC. Residues: CASGGQGYDEQYF.

The sample holds a few counts of this clonotype. This chain links TRBV15 with TRBJ2-6; tentatively, D is TRBD2 (6 bases). V was clipped by 6 bases and J by 4 bases, with 10 bases between them. Germline V gene sequence: CDR1 LNHNV, CDR2 YYDKDF (reference sequence). There are 14 residues in the CDR3. The CDR3 coding sequence is TGTGCCACCAGGGAGGGAGCCGGGGCCAACGTCCTGACTTTC. Protein sequence: CATREGAGANVLTF.

The chain recombines TRBV5-6 with TRBJ1-1; D not certain. The length of the CDR3 is 13 residues. Germline CDR1 is SGHDT and CDR2 is YYEEEE. Trimming took off 2 bases at V and 8 bases at J, with 13 bases between the two ends. CDR3 loop: CASSLVVSDEAFF. CDR3 nucleotides: TGTGCCAGCAGCTTAGTTGTGTCAGACGAAGCTTTCTTT.

This chain uses TRBV7-2 with TRBJ2-1; perhaps D is TRBD1 or TRBD2 (6 bases each). The germline V and J ends were trimmed by 6 bases and 4 bases, with 13 bases remaining between them. The CDR3 runs 14 residues. Germline CDR1 is SGHTA and CDR2 is FQGNSA. The CDR3 sequence is CASSEPGAYNEQFF. CDR3 nucleotides: TGTGCCAGCAGTGAGCCGGGGGCGTACAATGAGCAGTTCTTC.